A selection of T cell receptor beta chains follows, all from one sample in a study of Graves' ophthalmopathy and Graves' hyperthyroidism. MiXCR, applied by TCRdb to the multiplex PCR reads, yields one record per CDR3 protein. The table records over 650,000 distinct CDR3 sequences, roughly 41% of them present only once. Source material: peripheral blood. The receptors here all came from an adult man with Graves' ophthalmopathy. Both conserved end residues are trimmed from each CDR3. Each record gives: J gene, V gene, CDR3 protein.

j_call: TRBJ2-7
v_call: TRBV19
cdr3_aa: AGNFKGQGIYEQY

j_call: TRBJ2-5
v_call: TRBV20-1
cdr3_aa: SARLAGVKETQY

j_call: TRBJ1-5
v_call: TRBV6-5
cdr3_aa: ASSSHLPWYGNQPQH

j_call: TRBJ2-2
v_call: TRBV7-9
cdr3_aa: VSSRLNSGPGPNTGELF

j_call: TRBJ2-5
v_call: TRBV29-1
cdr3_aa: SVKGAETQY

j_call: TRBJ1-6
v_call: TRBV20-1
cdr3_aa: SASSRTGVQPLH

j_call: TRBJ2-5
v_call: TRBV7-9
cdr3_aa: ASRTGLAGDGETQY

j_call: TRBJ1-1
v_call: TRBV27
cdr3_aa: ASSLGQNPNTEAF

j_call: TRBJ1-6
v_call: TRBV4-1
cdr3_aa: ASSHDTGTGNSPLH

j_call: TRBJ2-5
v_call: TRBV7-9
cdr3_aa: ASSDSGGNRKETQY

j_call: TRBJ2-5
v_call: TRBV20-1
cdr3_aa: SASRWGQGMPETQY

j_call: TRBJ1-5
v_call: TRBV7-2
cdr3_aa: ASSSGGVSNQPQH

j_call: TRBJ2-5
v_call: TRBV10-3
cdr3_aa: AISRGTSGRETQY

j_call: TRBJ2-5
v_call: TRBV30
cdr3_aa: SWGSTETQY

j_call: TRBJ2-3
v_call: TRBV9
cdr3_aa: ASSVQGTDTQY

j_call: TRBJ1-6
v_call: TRBV19
cdr3_aa: ASSNQGARGNSPLH

j_call: TRBJ2-5
v_call: TRBV24-1
cdr3_aa: ATSDTAGQETQY

j_call: TRBJ2-6
v_call: TRBV11-3
cdr3_aa: ASSSGTGDSGANVLT

j_call: TRBJ2-5
v_call: TRBV15
cdr3_aa: ATSRSRNYQETQY

j_call: TRBJ1-2
v_call: TRBV7-8
cdr3_aa: ASSWHRQGTHYGYT

j_call: TRBJ1-1
v_call: TRBV5-1
cdr3_aa: ASSWPTGAVNTEAF

j_call: TRBJ1-4
v_call: TRBV12-3/TRBV12-4
cdr3_aa: ASSLQGRAEKLF

j_call: TRBJ1-5
v_call: TRBV24-1
cdr3_aa: ATSEESYGQPQH

j_call: TRBJ2-7
v_call: TRBV6-2/TRBV6-3
cdr3_aa: ASTLTTGDEQY

j_call: TRBJ2-7
v_call: TRBV24-1
cdr3_aa: ATSDLGANEQY

j_call: TRBJ1-2
v_call: TRBV6-1
cdr3_aa: ASSEAGGGFNYGYT

j_call: TRBJ2-2
v_call: TRBV7-9
cdr3_aa: ASSLTGGAGELF

j_call: TRBJ2-7
v_call: TRBV7-9
cdr3_aa: ASSLVDSSEQY

j_call: TRBJ1-5
v_call: TRBV19
cdr3_aa: ASSIATGSWETQH

j_call: TRBJ1-6
v_call: TRBV12-3/TRBV12-4
cdr3_aa: ASSLQGVPNSPLH

j_call: TRBJ2-7
v_call: TRBV10-3
cdr3_aa: ASSFLAGGLPYEQY

j_call: TRBJ2-7
v_call: TRBV12-3/TRBV12-4
cdr3_aa: ASSPSRDSYEQY

j_call: TRBJ1-4
v_call: TRBV12-3/TRBV12-4
cdr3_aa: ASSLGGSNEKLF

j_call: TRBJ2-7
v_call: TRBV25-1
cdr3_aa: ASSARDPYEQY

j_call: TRBJ2-5
v_call: TRBV2
cdr3_aa: ASSRQGAEETQY

j_call: TRBJ2-1
v_call: TRBV2
cdr3_aa: ASSASRGEQF

j_call: TRBJ2-5
v_call: TRBV7-9
cdr3_aa: ASSQGRLKETQY

j_call: TRBJ2-7
v_call: TRBV11-2
cdr3_aa: ASSWFRDRDTYEQY

j_call: TRBJ2-5
v_call: TRBV20-1
cdr3_aa: SARTGSQPQY

j_call: TRBJ1-1
v_call: TRBV25-1
cdr3_aa: ASQATGPHRTEAF

j_call: TRBJ1-2
v_call: TRBV9
cdr3_aa: ASSEGHGYGYT

j_call: TRBJ1-6
v_call: TRBV9
cdr3_aa: ASSLTGVDNSPLH

j_call: TRBJ1-2
v_call: TRBV5-6
cdr3_aa: ASTKRAGGYGYT

j_call: TRBJ1-4
v_call: TRBV2
cdr3_aa: ASSVRQGKNEKLF

j_call: TRBJ1-1
v_call: TRBV6-5
cdr3_aa: ASSDTRYTEAF

j_call: TRBJ1-1
v_call: TRBV9
cdr3_aa: ASSAEGGDTEAF

j_call: TRBJ2-7
v_call: TRBV4-1
cdr3_aa: TSSQGTSGANSYEQY

j_call: TRBJ1-1
v_call: TRBV7-9
cdr3_aa: ASSPGANTEAF

j_call: TRBJ1-1
v_call: TRBV11-2
cdr3_aa: ASSLDFGRLNTEAF

j_call: TRBJ2-5
v_call: TRBV7-8
cdr3_aa: ASSLALETQY

j_call: TRBJ1-2
v_call: TRBV7-9
cdr3_aa: ASNWGGHGYT

j_call: TRBJ2-5
v_call: TRBV7-9
cdr3_aa: ASSAPAGGRETQY